A selection of T cell receptor beta chains follows, all from one sample in a study of graft-versus-host responses after intestinal transplantation. The method was immunoSEQ multiplex PCR; TCRdb's version includes in-frame clones alone and lacks a portion of them. The sample carries almost 5,500 clones, roughly 28% recorded once. Sequenced here: alloreactive CD4+ T cells from a mixed lymphocyte reaction culture, sampled before transplantation. The receptor source for this set is a human patient who was an organ donor for intestinal transplantation. CDR3s include the opening cysteine and the closing phenylalanine or tryptophan. Each record gives: V gene, clone size, J gene, D gene, CDR3 DNA, CDR3 protein. The D gene is left open where the match is weak. Clone size is stated in some rows and not others, as once, few, many or a class when expanded.

TRBV7-2,-,TRBJ2-5,TRBD2,TGTGCCAGCAGCTCCAGGATAGCGGGCCCCCGGGAGACCCAGTACTTC,CASSSRIAGPRETQYF
TRBV19,-,TRBJ2-7,TRBD2,TGTGCCAGTAGTGCCCGCGGACTAGCGCCTTACGAGCAGTACTTC,CASSARGLAPYEQYF
TRBV25-1,medium-sized,TRBJ2-3,-,TGTGCCAGCAGTAAGCGGGCAAACACAGATACGCAGTATTTT,CASSKRANTDTQYF
TRBV4-1,-,TRBJ2-4,-,TGCGCCAGCAGCCAAGATCTCGGCGGCAGACGAGTAGCCAAAAACATTCAGTACTTC,CASSQDLGGRRVAKNIQYF
TRBV6-1,-,TRBJ2-2,TRBD2,TGTGCCAGCAAACTAGCGGGAGTCGTCGGGGAGCTGTTTTTT,CASKLAGVVGELFF
TRBV5-1,-,TRBJ1-3,-,TGCGCCAGCAGCTTGGGACAGGATTACTCTGGAAACACCATATATTTT,CASSLGQDYSGNTIYF
TRBV7-9,once,TRBJ1-4,-,TGTGCCAGCAGCTTGTCCCTAAGCCATGAAAAACTGTTTTTT,CASSLSLSHEKLFF
TRBV19,few,TRBJ1-5,TRBD1,TGTGCCAGTAGTATATTGGGACAGGCCAGCAATCAGCCCCAGCATTTT,CASSILGQASNQPQHF
TRBV6-4,few,TRBJ2-1,TRBD2,TGTGCCAGCAGTGAGTGGGGCGGGAGTATTCGTAATGAGCAGTTCTTC,CASSEWGGSIRNEQFF
TRBV10-2,-,TRBJ2-7,-,TGCGCCACCCCCCGCAGGATTGTTAACGAGCAGTACTTC,CATPRRIVNEQYF
TRBV19,few,TRBJ1-1,TRBD1,TGTGCCAGTAGTATAGGGACAGGGGGCACTGAAGCTTTCTTT,CASSIGTGGTEAFF
TRBV19,few,TRBJ2-1,TRBD1,TGTGCCAGTAGTAACGGACAGGGGAGCTCCTACAATGAGCAGTTCTTC,CASSNGQGSSYNEQFF
TRBV19,medium-sized,TRBJ2-7,-,TGTGCCAGTAGTCTAGTAGGGGGGCCCTACGAGCAGTACTTC,CASSLVGGPYEQYF
TRBV6-5,few,TRBJ2-3,TRBD1,TGTGCCAGCAGTTGGGACAGGTTGACAGATACGCAGTATTTT,CASSWDRLTDTQYF
TRBV6-6,-,TRBJ1-5,-,TGTGCCAGCAGTTACTCGGGGGGGCATAGCAATCAGCCCCAGCATTTT,CASSYSGGHSNQPQHF
TRBV4-3,-,TRBJ2-7,TRBD1,TGCGCCAGCAGCCAAGATCGGGACAGGGGCTACGAGCAGTACTTC,CASSQDRDRGYEQYF
TRBV29-1,few,TRBJ2-7,-,TGCAGCGTTGCTTCGAGGGGCCGGACGGGGGAGCAGTACTTC,CSVASRGRTGEQYF
TRBV5-1,few,TRBJ1-5,TRBD1,TGCGCCAGCAGTCCCGGGACAGGGGGTATATATAGCAATCAGCCCCAGCATTTT,CASSPGTGGIYSNQPQHF
TRBV10-3,-,TRBJ1-1,TRBD1,TGTGCCGTCAGTGGAAACAGGGGGAACACTGAAGCTTTCTTT,CAVSGNRGNTEAFF
TRBV5-1,few,TRBJ1-6,TRBD1,TGCGCCAGCAACCCCGGGACAGGGAATTCACCCCTCCACTTT,CASNPGTGNSPLHF